This TCR beta chain was captured in a study of T cells after yellow fever vaccination. TCRdb processed the 5' RACE reads anew with MiXCR; each CDR3 protein has one entry. Here the sample spans 200,000 to 250,000 distinct CDR3 sequences, 3% to 3.5% being singletons. Many counts were recorded for this clonotype. CDR1 is SGHTA, CDR2 FQGNSA, per germline. V shed 5 bases, J shed 2 bases, and the junction held 4 bases outside the gene matches. This CDR3 contains 14 residues. The receptor was derived from a man between 18 and 35 years old who received the YFV17D yellow fever vaccine. Sequencing was performed on CD4+ T cells sorted from PBMCs, taken 10 days after the yellow fever booster vaccination. The genes are TRBV7-2 and TRBJ2-3; 7 bases agree with TRBD1. This CDR3 reads CASSLDRDTDTQYF. The CDR3 nucleotides are TGTGCCAGCAGCCTAGACAGGGACACAGATACGCAGTATTTT.